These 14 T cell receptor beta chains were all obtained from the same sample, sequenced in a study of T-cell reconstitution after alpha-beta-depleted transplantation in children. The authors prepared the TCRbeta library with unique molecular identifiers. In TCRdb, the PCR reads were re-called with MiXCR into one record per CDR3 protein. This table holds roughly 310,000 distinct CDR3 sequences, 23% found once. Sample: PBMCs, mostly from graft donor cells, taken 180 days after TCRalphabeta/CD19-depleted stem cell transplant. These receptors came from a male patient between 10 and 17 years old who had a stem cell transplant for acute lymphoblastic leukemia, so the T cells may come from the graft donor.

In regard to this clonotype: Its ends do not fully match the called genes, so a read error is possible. The CDR3 sequence is CSSSGRGRYNEQFF. The CDR3 nucleotides are TGCAGTTCTAGCGGGAGAGGCCGTTACAATGAGCAGTTCTTC. The chain employs TRBV20-1 and TRBJ2-1; 10 bases match TRBD2. This CDR3 is 14 amino acids long. Germline V lookup: CDR1 DFQATT, CDR2 SNEGSKA (reference sequence).

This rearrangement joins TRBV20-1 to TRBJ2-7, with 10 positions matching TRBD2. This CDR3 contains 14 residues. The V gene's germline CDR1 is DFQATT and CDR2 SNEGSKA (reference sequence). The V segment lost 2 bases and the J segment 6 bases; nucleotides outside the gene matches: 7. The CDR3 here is CSARRPSGSPEQYF. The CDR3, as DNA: TGCAGTGCTAGAAGGCCTAGCGGGAGCCCCGAGCAGTACTTC.

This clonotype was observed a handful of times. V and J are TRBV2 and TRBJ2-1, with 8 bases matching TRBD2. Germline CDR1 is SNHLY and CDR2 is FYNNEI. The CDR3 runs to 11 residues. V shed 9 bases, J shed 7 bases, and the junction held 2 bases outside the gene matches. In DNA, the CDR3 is TGTGCCAGGGGACTAGTTAATGAGCAGTTCTTC. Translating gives CARGLVNEQFF. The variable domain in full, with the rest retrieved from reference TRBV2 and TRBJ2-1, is EPEVTQTPSHQVTQMGQEVILRCVPISNHLYFYWYRQILGQKVEFLVSFYNNEISEKSEIFDDQFSVERPDGSNFTLKIRSTKLEDSAMYFCARGLVNEQFFGPGTRLTVL.

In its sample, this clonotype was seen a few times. This CDR3 is CASSQGRASLGIYNEQFF. The CDR3 DNA sequence: TGTGCCAGCAGCCAAGGAAGGGCCAGCTTAGGGATCTACAATGAGCAGTTCTTC. The chain recombines TRBV14 with TRBJ2-1; the D is unclear. CDR3 length: 18 residues. Germline loops: CDR1 SGHDN, CDR2 FVKESK. Between the trimmed V and J ends, which lost 1 base and 3 bases, there was a span of 19 bases.

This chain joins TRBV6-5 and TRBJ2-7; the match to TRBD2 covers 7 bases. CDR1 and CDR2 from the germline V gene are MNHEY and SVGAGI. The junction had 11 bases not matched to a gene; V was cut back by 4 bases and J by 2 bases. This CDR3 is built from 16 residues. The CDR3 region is CASSSTIQREAYEQYF. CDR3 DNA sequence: TGTGCCAGCAGTTCCACCATTCAGCGGGAAGCCTACGAGCAGTACTTC.

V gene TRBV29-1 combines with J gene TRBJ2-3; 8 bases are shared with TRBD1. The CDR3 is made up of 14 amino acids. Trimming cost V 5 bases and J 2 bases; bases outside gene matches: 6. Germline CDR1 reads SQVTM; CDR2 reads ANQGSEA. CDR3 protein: CSVLQGVSTDTQYF. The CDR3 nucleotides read TGCAGCGTTTTACAGGGGGTCTCCACAGATACGCAGTATTTT.

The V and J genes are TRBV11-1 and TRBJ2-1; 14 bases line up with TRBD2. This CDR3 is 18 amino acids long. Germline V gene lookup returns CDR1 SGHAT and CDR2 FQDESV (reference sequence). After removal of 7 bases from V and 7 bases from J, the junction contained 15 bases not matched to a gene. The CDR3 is CASKGTSGSISRANEQFF. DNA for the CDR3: TGTGCCAGCAAGGGGACTAGCGGGAGTATAAGTAGGGCGAATGAGCAGTTCTTC.

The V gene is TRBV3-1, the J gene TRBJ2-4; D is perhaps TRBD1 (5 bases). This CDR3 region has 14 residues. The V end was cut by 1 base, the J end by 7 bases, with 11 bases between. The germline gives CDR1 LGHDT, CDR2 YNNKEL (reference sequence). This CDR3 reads CASSQGQAGNIQYF. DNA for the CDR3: TGTGCCAGCAGCCAAGGGCAGGCAGGGAACATTCAGTACTTC. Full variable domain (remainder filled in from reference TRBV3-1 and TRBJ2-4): DTAVSQTPKYLVTQMGNDKSIKCEQNLGHDTMYWYKQDSKKFLKIMFSYNNKELIINETVPNRFSPKSPDKAHLNLHINSLELGDSAVYFCASSQGQAGNIQYFGAGTRLSVL.

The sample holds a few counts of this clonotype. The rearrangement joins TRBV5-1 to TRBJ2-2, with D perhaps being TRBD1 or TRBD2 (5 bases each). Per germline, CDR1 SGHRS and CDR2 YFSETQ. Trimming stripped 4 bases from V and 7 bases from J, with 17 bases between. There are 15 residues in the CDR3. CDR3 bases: TGCGCCAGCAGCCTTTGGACACGGGACGACGGGGAGCTGTTTTTT. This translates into CASSLWTRDDGELFF.

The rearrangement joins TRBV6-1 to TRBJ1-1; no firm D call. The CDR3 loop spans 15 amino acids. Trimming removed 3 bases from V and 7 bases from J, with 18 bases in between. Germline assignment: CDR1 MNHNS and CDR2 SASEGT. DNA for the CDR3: TGTGCCAGCAGTGAGGAGGCGACCCCTTGGGGTGAAGCTTTCTTT. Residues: CASSEEATPWGEAFF.

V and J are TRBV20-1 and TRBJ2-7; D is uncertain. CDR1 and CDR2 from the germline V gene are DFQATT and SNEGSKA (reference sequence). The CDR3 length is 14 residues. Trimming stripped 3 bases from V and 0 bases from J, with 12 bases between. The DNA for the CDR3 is TGCAGTGCTAGCGAAAAGCGTATCTCCTACGAGCAGTACTTC. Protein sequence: CSASEKRISYEQYF.

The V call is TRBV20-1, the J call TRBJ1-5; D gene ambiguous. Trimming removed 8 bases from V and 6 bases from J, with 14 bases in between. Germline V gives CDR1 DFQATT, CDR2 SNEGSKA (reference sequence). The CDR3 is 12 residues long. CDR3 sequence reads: CSTGRKGQPQHF. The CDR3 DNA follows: TGCAGTACTGGGCGGAAAGGTCAGCCCCAGCATTTT.

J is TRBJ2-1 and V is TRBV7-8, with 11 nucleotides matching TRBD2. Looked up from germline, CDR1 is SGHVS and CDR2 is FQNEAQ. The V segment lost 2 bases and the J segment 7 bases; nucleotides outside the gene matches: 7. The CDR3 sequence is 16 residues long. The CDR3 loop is CASSLMAVAGGNEQFF. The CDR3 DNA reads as TGTGCCAGCAGCTTAATGGCGGTAGCGGGAGGGAATGAGCAGTTCTTC.

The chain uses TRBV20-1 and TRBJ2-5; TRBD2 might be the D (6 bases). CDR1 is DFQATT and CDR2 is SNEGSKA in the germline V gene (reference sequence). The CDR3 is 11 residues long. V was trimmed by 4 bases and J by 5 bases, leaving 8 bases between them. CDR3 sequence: CSAIRGETQYF. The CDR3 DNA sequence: TGCAGTGCTATTCGGGGGGAGACCCAGTACTTC.